The 3 T cell receptor beta chains given below trace back to one sample, sequenced in a study of T-cell memory formation after mild COVID-19. TCRdb analysed the 5' RACE reads with MiXCR anew, one entry per CDR3 protein. This sample has fewer than 200,000 distinct CDR3 sequences, with roughly 13% found just once. The sequenced sample consisted of PBMCs or a T cell subset sorted from them (not recorded which). These receptors were obtained from a man aged 18-30 years who had mild COVID-19 (a few samples of this study predate the infection). Cell type and time point are not known.

The chain links TRBV20-1 to TRBJ2-1; 10 nucleotides match TRBD2. The CDR3 is 14 amino acids. V was clipped by 2 bases and J by 4 bases; unmatched bases: 2. The germline CDR1 and CDR2 sequences are DFQATT and SNEGSKA (reference sequence). The CDR3 bases are TGCAGTGCTAGACTAGCGGGGGCATACAATGAGCAGTTCTTC. Protein sequence: CSARLAGAYNEQFF.

V gene TRBV4-3 combines with J gene TRBJ1-1; D remains unclear. Trimming took off 4 bases at V and 4 bases at J, with 7 bases between the two ends. The CDR3 has 12 residues. Germline CDR1 is LGHNA and CDR2 is YSLEER. The CDR3 nucleotides are TGCGCCAGCAGCCGGGAGGGCACTGAAGCTTTCTTT. Protein sequence: CASSREGTEAFF.

This chain joins TRBV4-2 and TRBJ2-5; D may match TRBD1 or TRBD2 (6 bases each). This CDR3 has 14 amino acids. Germline lookup yields CDR1 LGHNA and CDR2 YNFKEQ. The ends were cut back, 2 bases at V and 4 bases at J, with 11 bases in the middle. The CDR3 loop reads CASSQPGAGETQYF. Here the CDR3 DNA reads TGTGCCAGCAGCCAACCGGGGGCGGGAGAGACCCAGTACTTC.